In its sample, the clone carrying this T cell receptor (beta chain) was seen many times. TCRbeta library construction was performed incorporating unique molecular identifiers. TCRdb fed the PCR reads into MiXCR, producing one record per CDR3 protein. This table has some 600,000 distinct CDR3 sequences, 16% appearing once. The sample originates from a study of T-cell reconstitution after alpha-beta-depleted transplantation in children. The V gene's germline CDR1 is ENHRY and CDR2 SYGVKD. This CDR3 comprises 16 residues. The V gene end was trimmed by 6 bases and the J gene end by 7 bases; junction bases not matched to a gene: 10.

The sequences come from PBMCs from the stem cell graft donor, collected from the stem cell graft. The clonotype was recovered from a human donor who donated a stem cell graft to a child with acute myeloid leukemia. The chain combines TRBV10-3 with TRBJ1-4, with 11 positions matching TRBD1. This CDR3 reads CAIRTGQGDGGEKLFF. In nucleotides, the CDR3 is TGTGCCATCAGAACGGGACAGGGGGATGGTGGTGAAAAACTGTTTTTT.